Here is one T cell receptor (beta chain) with its context. Original processing notes: Reference gene primers were amplified, and this amplification served to estimate nucleated cell counts. Clones were read by immunoSEQ multiplex PCR, and TCRdb kept only the in-frame ones, dropping some. The V and J calls and the clone size are those of that table, but D and trimming were determined from the DNA. The sample has roughly 97,000 clones, around 83% seen once. The V segment lost 0 bases and the J segment 0 bases; nucleotides outside the gene matches: 6. This CDR3 region has 19 residues. Per germline, CDR1 SGHNT and CDR2 YYREEE (reference sequence). The data are from a study of blood T cell repertoires in COVID-19. As for the study in general: There were acute and convalescent COVID-19 samples, and they came from the United States, Italy and Spain. The analysed material was cDNA or gDNA that came from T cells, B-cell-depleted T cells, or PBMCs.

This clonotype was obtained from a woman aged 80 or over with active or convalescent COVID-19. The specimen sequenced was peripheral blood. The chain is built from TRBV5-4 and TRBJ2-1; 13 bases are shared with TRBD2. Here the CDR3 reads CASSLGTSGGLGSYNEQFF. CDR3 coding DNA: TGTGCCAGCAGCTTGGGGACTAGCGGGGGTCTAGGCTCCTACAATGAGCAGTTCTTC.